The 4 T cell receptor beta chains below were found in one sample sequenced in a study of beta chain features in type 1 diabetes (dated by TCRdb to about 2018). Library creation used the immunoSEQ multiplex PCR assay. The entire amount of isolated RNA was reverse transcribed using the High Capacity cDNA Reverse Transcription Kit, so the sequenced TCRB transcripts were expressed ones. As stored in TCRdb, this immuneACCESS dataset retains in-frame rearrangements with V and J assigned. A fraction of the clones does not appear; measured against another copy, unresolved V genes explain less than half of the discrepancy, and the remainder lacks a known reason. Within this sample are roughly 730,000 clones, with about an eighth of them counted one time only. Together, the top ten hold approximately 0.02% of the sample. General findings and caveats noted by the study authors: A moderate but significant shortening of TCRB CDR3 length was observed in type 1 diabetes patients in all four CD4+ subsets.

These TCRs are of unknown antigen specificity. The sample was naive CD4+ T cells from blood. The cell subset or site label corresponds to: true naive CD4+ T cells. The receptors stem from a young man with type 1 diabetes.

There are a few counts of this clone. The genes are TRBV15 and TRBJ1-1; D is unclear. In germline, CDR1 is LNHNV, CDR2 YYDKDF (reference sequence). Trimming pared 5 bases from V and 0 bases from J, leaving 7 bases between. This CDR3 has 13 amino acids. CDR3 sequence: CATSLLLNTEAFF. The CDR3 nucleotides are TGTGCCACCAGCTTGCTATTGAACACTGAAGCTTTCTTT. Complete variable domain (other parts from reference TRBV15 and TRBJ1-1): DAMVIQNPRYQVTQFGKPVTLSCSQTLNHNVMYWYQQKSSQAPKLLFHYYDKDFNNEADTPDNFQSRRPNTSFCFLDIRSPGLGDTAMYLCATSLLLNTEAFFGQGTRLTVV.

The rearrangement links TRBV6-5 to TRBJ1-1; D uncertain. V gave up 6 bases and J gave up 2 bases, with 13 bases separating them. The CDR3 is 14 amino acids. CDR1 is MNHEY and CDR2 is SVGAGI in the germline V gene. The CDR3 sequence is CASSHWAGNTEAFF. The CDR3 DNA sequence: TGTGCCAGCAGCCACTGGGCAGGAAACACTGAAGCTTTCTTT.

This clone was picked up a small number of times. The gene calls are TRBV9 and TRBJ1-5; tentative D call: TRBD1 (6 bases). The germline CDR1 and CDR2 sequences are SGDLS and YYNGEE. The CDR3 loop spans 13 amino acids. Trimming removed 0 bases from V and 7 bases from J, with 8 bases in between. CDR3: CASSVDRDQPQHF. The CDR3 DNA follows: TGTGCCAGCAGCGTAGACAGGGACCAGCCCCAGCATTTT.

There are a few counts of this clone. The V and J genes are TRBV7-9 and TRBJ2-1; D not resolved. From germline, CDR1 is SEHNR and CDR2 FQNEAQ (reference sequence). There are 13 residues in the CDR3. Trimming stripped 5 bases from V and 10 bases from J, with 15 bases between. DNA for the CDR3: TGTGCCAGCAGCCCTGGTGGGATTGCCGAGCAGTTCTTC. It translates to CASSPGGIAEQFF.